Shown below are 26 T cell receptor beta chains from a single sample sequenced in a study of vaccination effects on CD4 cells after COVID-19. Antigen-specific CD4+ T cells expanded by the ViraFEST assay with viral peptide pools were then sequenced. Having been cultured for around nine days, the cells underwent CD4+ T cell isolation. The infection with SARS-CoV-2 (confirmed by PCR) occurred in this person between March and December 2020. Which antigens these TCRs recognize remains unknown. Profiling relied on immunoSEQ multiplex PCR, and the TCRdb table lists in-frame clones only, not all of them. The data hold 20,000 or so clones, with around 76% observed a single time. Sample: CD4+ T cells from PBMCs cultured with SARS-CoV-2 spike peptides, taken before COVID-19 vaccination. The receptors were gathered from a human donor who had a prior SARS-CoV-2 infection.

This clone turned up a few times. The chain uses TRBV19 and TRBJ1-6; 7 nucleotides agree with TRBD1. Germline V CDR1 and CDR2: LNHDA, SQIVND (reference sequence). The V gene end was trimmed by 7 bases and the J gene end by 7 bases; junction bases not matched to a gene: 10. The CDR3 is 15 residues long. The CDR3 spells CASTSNRGRNSPLHF. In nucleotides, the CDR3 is TGTGCCAGTACCTCAAACAGGGGTCGGAATTCACCCCTCCACTTT.

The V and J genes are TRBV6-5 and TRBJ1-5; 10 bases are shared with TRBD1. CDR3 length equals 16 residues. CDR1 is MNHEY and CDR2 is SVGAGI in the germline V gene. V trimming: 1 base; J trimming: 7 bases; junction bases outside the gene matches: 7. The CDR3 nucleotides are TGTGCCAGCAGTTACTGGGCCGGGACAGGGGACCAGCCCCAGCATTTT. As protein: CASSYWAGTGDQPQHF.

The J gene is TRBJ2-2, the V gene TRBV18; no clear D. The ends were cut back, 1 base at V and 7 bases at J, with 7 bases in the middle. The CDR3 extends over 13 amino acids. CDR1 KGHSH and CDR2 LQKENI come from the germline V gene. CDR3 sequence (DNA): TGTGCCAGCTCACCACAGGTGGACGGGGAGCTGTTTTTT. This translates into CASSPQVDGELFF.

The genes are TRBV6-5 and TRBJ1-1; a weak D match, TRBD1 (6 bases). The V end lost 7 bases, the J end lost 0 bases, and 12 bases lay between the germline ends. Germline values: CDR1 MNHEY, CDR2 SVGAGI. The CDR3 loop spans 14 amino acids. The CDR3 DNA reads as TGTGCCAGCATCAGGGACACTCTGAACACTGAAGCTTTCTTT. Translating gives CASIRDTLNTEAFF.

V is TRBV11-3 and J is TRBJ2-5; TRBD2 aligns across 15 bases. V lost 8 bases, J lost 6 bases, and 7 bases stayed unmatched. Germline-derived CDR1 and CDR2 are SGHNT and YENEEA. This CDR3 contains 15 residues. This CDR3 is CASGLAGGPRQTQYF. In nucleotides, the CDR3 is TGTGCCAGCGGACTAGCGGGAGGGCCGCGGCAGACCCAGTACTTC.

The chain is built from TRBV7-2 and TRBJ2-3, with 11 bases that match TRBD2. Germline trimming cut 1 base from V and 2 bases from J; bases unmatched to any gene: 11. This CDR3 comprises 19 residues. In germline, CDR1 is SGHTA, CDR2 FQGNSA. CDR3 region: CASSLEPIGTSGHTDTQYF. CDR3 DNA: TGTGCCAGCAGCTTAGAACCCATTGGGACTAGCGGACACACAGATACGCAGTATTTT.

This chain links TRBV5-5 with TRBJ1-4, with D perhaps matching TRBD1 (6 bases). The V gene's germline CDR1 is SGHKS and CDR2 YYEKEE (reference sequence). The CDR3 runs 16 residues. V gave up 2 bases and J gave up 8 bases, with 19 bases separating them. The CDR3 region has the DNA TGTGCCAGCAGCTTAGGGTTTGTGGGGGCCCAGGAAAAACTGTTTTTT. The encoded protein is CASSLGFVGAQEKLFF.

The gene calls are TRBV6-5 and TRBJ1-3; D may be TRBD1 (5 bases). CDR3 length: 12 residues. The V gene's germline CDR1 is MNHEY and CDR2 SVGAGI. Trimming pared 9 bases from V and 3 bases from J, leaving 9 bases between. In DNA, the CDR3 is TGTGCCAGTCGGGACCTTGGAAACACCATATATTTT. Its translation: CASRDLGNTIYF.

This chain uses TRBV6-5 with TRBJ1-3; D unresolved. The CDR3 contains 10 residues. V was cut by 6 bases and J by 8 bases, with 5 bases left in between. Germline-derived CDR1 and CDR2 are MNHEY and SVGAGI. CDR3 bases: TGTGCCAGCAGGGTAGACACCATATATTTT. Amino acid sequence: CASRVDTIYF.

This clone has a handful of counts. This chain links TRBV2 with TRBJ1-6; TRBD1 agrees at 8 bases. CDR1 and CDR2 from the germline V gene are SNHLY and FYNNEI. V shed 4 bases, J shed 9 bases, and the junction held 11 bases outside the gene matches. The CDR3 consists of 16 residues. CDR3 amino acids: CASSADRAQSGSPLHF. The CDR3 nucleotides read TGTGCCAGCAGTGCGGACAGGGCCCAATCCGGTTCACCCCTCCACTTT.

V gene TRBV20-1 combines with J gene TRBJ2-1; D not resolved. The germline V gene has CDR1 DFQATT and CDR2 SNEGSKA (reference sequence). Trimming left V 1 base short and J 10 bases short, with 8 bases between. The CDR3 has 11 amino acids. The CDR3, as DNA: TGCAGTGCTAGAGGACCGGCGGAGCAGTTCTTC. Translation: CSARGPAEQFF.

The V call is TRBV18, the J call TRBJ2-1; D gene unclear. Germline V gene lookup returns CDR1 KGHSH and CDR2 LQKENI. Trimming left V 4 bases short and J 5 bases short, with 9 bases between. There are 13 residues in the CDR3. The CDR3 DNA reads TGTGCCAGCTCACAGGGTGGGAACAATGAGCAGTTCTTC. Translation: CASSQGGNNEQFF. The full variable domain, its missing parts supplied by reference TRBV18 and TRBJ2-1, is NAGVMQNPRHLVRRRGQEARLRCSPMKGHSHVYWYRQLPEEGLKFMVYLQKENIIDESGMPKERFSAEFPKEGPSILRIQQVVRGDSAAYFCASSQGGNNEQFFGPGTRLTVL.

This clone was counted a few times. CDR3 protein: CATSRDFGNYNEQFF. Here the CDR3 DNA reads TGTGCCACCAGCAGAGATTTCGGCAACTACAATGAGCAGTTCTTC. The chain links TRBV15 to TRBJ2-1; D is unclear. Germline CDR1 LNHNV, CDR2 YYDKDF (reference sequence). The CDR3 spans 15 residues. With 0 bases removed from V and 3 bases from J, the gap between germline ends came to 9 bases.

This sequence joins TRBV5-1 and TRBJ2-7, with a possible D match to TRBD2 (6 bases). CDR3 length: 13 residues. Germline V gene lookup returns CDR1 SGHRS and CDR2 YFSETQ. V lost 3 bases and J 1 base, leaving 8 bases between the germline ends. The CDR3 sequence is CASSWGVSYEQYF. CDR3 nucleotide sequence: TGCGCCAGCAGCTGGGGGGTATCCTACGAGCAGTACTTC.

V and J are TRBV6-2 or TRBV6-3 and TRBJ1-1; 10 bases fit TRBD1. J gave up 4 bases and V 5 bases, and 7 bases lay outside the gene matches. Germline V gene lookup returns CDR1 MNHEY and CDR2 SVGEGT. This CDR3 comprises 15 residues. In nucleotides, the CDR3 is TGTGCCAGCAGTGTAGCGGGACAGGGGTTCACTGAAGCTTTCTTT. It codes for CASSVAGQGFTEAFF.

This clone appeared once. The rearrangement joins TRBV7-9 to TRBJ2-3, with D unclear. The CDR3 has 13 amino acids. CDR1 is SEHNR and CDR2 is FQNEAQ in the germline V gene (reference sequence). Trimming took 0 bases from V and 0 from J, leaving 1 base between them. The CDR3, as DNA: TGTGCCAGCAGCTTAGCAAGCACAGATACGCAGTATTTT. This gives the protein CASSLASTDTQYF.

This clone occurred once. CDR3 bases: TGTGCCAGCGGACGGGGTGGTCGGGAGACCCAGTACTTC. This sequence encodes CASGRGGRETQYF. This rearrangement joins TRBV11-2 to TRBJ2-5; maybe TRBD2 (5 bases). V was clipped by 8 bases and J by 5 bases, with 15 bases between them. The CDR3 runs 13 residues. From germline, CDR1 is SGHAT and CDR2 FQNNGV.

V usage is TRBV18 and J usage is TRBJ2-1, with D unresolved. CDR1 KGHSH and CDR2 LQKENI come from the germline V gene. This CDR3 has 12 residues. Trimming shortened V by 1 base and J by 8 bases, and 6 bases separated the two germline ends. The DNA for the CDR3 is TGTGCCAGCTCACCACGTATTCATGAGCAGTTCTTC. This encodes CASSPRIHEQFF.

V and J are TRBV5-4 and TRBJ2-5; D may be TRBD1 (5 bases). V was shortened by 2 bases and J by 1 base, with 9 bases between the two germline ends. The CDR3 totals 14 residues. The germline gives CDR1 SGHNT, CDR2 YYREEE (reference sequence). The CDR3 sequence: CASSFGHRQETQYF. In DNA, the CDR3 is TGTGCCAGCAGCTTCGGACATCGCCAAGAGACCCAGTACTTC.

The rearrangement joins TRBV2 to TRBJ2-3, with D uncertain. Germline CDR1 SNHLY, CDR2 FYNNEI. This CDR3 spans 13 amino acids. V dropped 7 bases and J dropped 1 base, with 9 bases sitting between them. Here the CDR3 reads CASTAAGTDTQYF. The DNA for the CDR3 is TGTGCCAGCACCGCAGCTGGCACAGATACGCAGTATTTT.

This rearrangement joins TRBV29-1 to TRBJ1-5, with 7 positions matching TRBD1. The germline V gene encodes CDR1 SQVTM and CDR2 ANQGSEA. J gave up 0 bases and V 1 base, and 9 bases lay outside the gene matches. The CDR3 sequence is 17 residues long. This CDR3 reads CSVEGGDRIYSNQPQHF. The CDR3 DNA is TGCAGCGTTGAAGGGGGGGACAGAATCTATAGCAATCAGCCCCAGCATTTT.

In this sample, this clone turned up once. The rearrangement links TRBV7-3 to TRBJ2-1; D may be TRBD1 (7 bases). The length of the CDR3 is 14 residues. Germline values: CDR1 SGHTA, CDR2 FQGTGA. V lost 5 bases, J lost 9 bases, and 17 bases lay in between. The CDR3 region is CASSPGVGGTEQFF. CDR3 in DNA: TGTGCCAGCAGCCCGGGGGTAGGGGGCACTGAGCAGTTCTTC.

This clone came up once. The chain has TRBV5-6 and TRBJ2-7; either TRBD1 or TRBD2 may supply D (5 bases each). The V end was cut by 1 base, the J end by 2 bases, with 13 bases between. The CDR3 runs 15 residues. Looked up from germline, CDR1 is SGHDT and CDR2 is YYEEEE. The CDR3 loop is CASSLIWGTTYEQYF. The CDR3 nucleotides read TGTGCCAGCAGCTTGATCTGGGGGACCACCTACGAGCAGTACTTC.

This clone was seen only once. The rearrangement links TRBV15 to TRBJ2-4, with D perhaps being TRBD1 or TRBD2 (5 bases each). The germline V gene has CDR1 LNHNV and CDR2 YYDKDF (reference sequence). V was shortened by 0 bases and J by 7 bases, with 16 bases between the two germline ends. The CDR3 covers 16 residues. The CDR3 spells CATSRDRRSWGNIQYF. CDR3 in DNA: TGTGCCACCAGCAGAGATCGGAGGAGCTGGGGGAACATTCAGTACTTC.

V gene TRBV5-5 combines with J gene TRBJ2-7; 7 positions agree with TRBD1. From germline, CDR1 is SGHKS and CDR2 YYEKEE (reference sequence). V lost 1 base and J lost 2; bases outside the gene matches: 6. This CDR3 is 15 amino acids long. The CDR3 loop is CASSLSGDRPYEQYF. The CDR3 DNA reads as TGTGCCAGCAGCTTGTCTGGGGACAGACCCTACGAGCAGTACTTC.

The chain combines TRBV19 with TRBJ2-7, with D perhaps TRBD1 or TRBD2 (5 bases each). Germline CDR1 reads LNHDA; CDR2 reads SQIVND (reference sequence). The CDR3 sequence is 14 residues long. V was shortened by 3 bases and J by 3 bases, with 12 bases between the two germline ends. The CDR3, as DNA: TGTGCCAGTAGTATTTCAGGGAGTAGCTACGAGCAGTACTTC. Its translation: CASSISGSSYEQYF.